The entry below gives a single T cell receptor beta chain sequence along with its context. This entry is derived from a study of CD8 T cells in Susac syndrome. Random hexamers were used to reverse transcribe the RNA input (roughly 0.5 to 1 ug). One entry per CDR3 protein, called by TCRdb with MiXCR from the immunoSEQ multiplex PCR reads. The data show about 150,000 distinct CDR3 sequences, 95% seen once. TCR beta sequencing was performed on blood CD8+ and CD4+ T cells. This CDR3 is built from 14 residues. Germline V gene data show CDR1 as LGHNT and CDR2 as FRNRAP. Losses at the gene ends were 9 bases for V and 2 bases for J; bases not matched to a gene: 7.

The receptor comes from a human donor with multiple sclerosis. Specimen: CD8+ T cells from PBMCs. V and J are TRBV12-5 and TRBJ2-5; 9 bases are a match to TRBD2. CDR3 coding DNA: TGTGCTAGCTGCGGGGGGGCCACGCAAGAGACCCAGTACTTC. Its protein is CASCGGATQETQYF.